The rows below give T cell receptor beta chains drawn from one sample of a study of blood T cells in healthy people across ages. In TCRdb, the 5' RACE reads were re-called with MiXCR into one record per CDR3 protein. The table records around 780,000 distinct CDR3 sequences, 56% of them present only once. Sequenced sample: blood. The receptor set was obtained from a man between 35 and 55 years old in good health. Both conserved end residues are part of each CDR3. The order of the fields is D gene, V gene, J gene, clone size, CDR3 DNA, CDR3 protein. The D gene is left open where the match is weak. The listing skips clone size in some rows; elsewhere it reads once, few, many or a size class.

>NA|TRBV7-9|TRBJ2-4|NA
TGTGCCAGCAGCTTAGCCGACAGCCTACTAGCCAAAAACATTCAGTACTTC
CASSLADSLLAKNIQYF
>TRBD1|TRBV15|TRBJ2-5|NA
TGTGCCACCAGGGGGGAGACAGGGAGAACTCAAGAGACCCAGTACTTC
CATRGETGRTQETQYF
>NA|TRBV7-2|TRBJ2-5|NA
TGTGCCAGCAGCTTAGCTTTCCGGGTTGGAAGAGAGACCCAGTACTTC
CASSLAFRVGRETQYF
>TRBD2|TRBV9|TRBJ2-3|NA
TGTGCCAGCAGCGTAGACAGCGGGAGTAGCACAGATACGCAGTATTTT
CASSVDSGSSTDTQYF
>TRBD1|TRBV20-1|TRBJ2-7|few
TGCAGTCCCGGGACAGGGAATTCGTACTTC
CSPGTGNSYF
>NA|TRBV7-2|TRBJ2-3|NA
TGTGCCAGCAGCTTAGAGGGGGGACTTAGCACAGATACGCAGTATTTT
CASSLEGGLSTDTQYF
>NA|TRBV20-1|TRBJ1-5|NA
TGCAGTGCTAGAGATCGGCTAGAGGGGAACAATCAGCCCCAGCATTTT
CSARDRLEGNNQPQHF
>TRBD2|TRBV20-1|TRBJ2-5|many
TGCAGTGCTAGGGGCCTAGCGGGAGGGGGGCAACAAGAGACCCAGTACTTC
CSARGLAGGGQQETQYF
>TRBD2|TRBV6-2/TRBV6-3|TRBJ2-1|NA
TGTGCCAGCAGACGACTAGCGGGAGCGGAGACCCAGTTCTTC
CASRRLAGAETQFF
>NA|TRBV6-2/TRBV6-3|TRBJ2-1|NA
TGTGCCAGCAGCGATAGCGGATCCTACAATGGGCAGTTCTTC
CASSDSGSYNGQFF
>NA|TRBV25-1|TRBJ1-2|NA
TGTGCCAGCACCGCCACTGGAGCAGGGAAAGGCTACACCTTC
CASTATGAGKGYTF
>NA|TRBV20-1|TRBJ1-4|NA
TGCAGTGCTAGAGATCTCTGGTATAATGAAAAACTGTTTTTT
CSARDLWYNEKLFF
>TRBD1|TRBV20-1|TRBJ1-2|NA
TGCAGTTGGGGACAGGGCTTTAACTATGGCTACACCTTC
CSWGQGFNYGYTF
>TRBD2|TRBV6-6|TRBJ2-7|few
TGTGCCAGCAGTTACCGGACTAGCGGTTTTGAGCAGTACTTC
CASSYRTSGFEQYF
>TRBD1|TRBV9|TRBJ1-2|few
TGTGCCAGCAGTTCCAGGGGGCGTGGGTATGGCTACACCTTC
CASSSRGRGYGYTF
>TRBD1|TRBV10-3|TRBJ2-7|NA
TGTGCCATCAGTGAGGGGACAGGGGGCTCCTACGAGCAGTACTTC
CAISEGTGGSYEQYF
>NA|TRBV7-9|TRBJ2-4|NA
TGTGCCAGCAGCTCAGACAGTCTAAACATTCAGTACTTC
CASSSDSLNIQYF
>TRBD1|TRBV6-1|TRBJ2-7|NA
TGTGCCAGCAGCGAGGGGGCAGGAAACGCAGGCTACGAGCAGTACTTC
CASSEGAGNAGYEQYF
>TRBD1|TRBV15|TRBJ1-2|NA
TGTGCCACCAGCAGAGACTCGGGGGGGACAGGGGCCCATTATGGCTACACCTTC
CATSRDSGGTGAHYGYTF
>NA|TRBV6-1|TRBJ1-2|NA
TGTGCCAGCAACCCCGGGAGTTCCTATGGCTACACCTTC
CASNPGSSYGYTF
>TRBD1|TRBV19|TRBJ1-1|NA
TGTGCCAGTAGTATACGACAGGGTGGAACTGGAGCTTTCTTT
CASSIRQGGTGAFF
>TRBD1|TRBV12-3/TRBV12-4|TRBJ1-5|few
TGTGCCAGCAGTTTAGGACAGGGAAACTATCAGCCCCAGCATTTT
CASSLGQGNYQPQHF
>TRBD1|TRBV28|TRBJ2-5|NA
TGTGCCAGCACAGAACTGGACAGGTTAGAGACCCAGTACTTC
CASTELDRLETQYF
>NA|TRBV6-2/TRBV6-3|TRBJ2-2|NA
TGTGCCAGCGGTGCATCCCTGAACACCGGGGAGCTGTTTTTT
CASGASLNTGELFF
>NA|TRBV5-1|TRBJ2-3|NA
TGCGCCAGTCTTCACCCACTCAAAGACACAGATACGCAGTATTTT
CASLHPLKDTDTQYF
>TRBD1|TRBV5-1|TRBJ2-7|few
TGCGCCAGCAGCTTGGTCGGACAGGGGGCTGACGAGCAGTACTTC
CASSLVGQGADEQYF
>NA|TRBV7-6|TRBJ2-7|NA
TGTGCCAGCAGCTTCAACAGCGCGGTTTACAATGAGCAGTACTTC
CASSFNSAVYNEQYF
>TRBD2|TRBV3-1|TRBJ2-3|NA
TGTGCCAGCAGTTACAGCGGGGTCGGTCTGGGAGATACGCAGTATTTT
CASSYSGVGLGDTQYF
>NA|TRBV29-1|TRBJ1-1|NA
TGCAGCGTTGCCGGGGATTACACTGAAGCTTTCTTT
CSVAGDYTEAFF
>TRBD1|TRBV29-1|TRBJ2-1|few
TGCAGCGTTGAAGGGGGAGGGACAGGGACGAATGAGCAGTTCTTC
CSVEGGGTGTNEQFF
>NA|TRBV18|TRBJ2-5|few
TGTGCCAGCTCACCACGCACAGGAGAGGGGATGGAGACCCAGTACTTC
CASSPRTGEGMETQYF
>TRBD1|TRBV7-3|TRBJ1-3|NA
TGTGCCAGCAGCTTAAGCGGACAGGGCGGAAACACCATATATTTT
CASSLSGQGGNTIYF
>TRBD2|TRBV27|TRBJ2-3|NA
TGTGCCAGCAGTCAAGGAGGGCGGGGGGATACGCAGTATTTT
CASSQGGRGDTQYF
>TRBD1|TRBV3-1|TRBJ1-2|NA
TGTGCCAGCAGCCAAGAAGACAGGGGGATCTATGGCTACACCTTC
CASSQEDRGIYGYTF
>NA|TRBV9|TRBJ1-5|NA
TGTGCCGGCAGCGTAGAGGCCTCTAGGGCTCAGCCCCAGCATTTT
CAGSVEASRAQPQHF
>NA|TRBV5-1|TRBJ2-2|NA
TGCGCCAGCAGCTTGGTTGAGACTATCAACACCGGGGAGCTGTTTTTT
CASSLVETINTGELFF
>NA|TRBV7-2|TRBJ2-1|NA
TGTGCCAGCAGCTCTGTCTGGAGCTCCTACAATGAGCAGTTCTTC
CASSSVWSSYNEQFF
>NA|TRBV5-1|TRBJ2-6|many
TGCGCCAGCAGGACAGAGTTGAATTCCGGGGCCAACGTCCTGACTTTC
CASRTELNSGANVLTF
>TRBD1|TRBV7-9|TRBJ2-7|NA
TGTGCCAGCAGCCCCTCAACCGGCACGGGACAGGGGGCCTACGAGCAGTACTTC
CASSPSTGTGQGAYEQYF
>NA|TRBV12-3/TRBV12-4|TRBJ2-1|NA
TGTGCCAGCAGTTTAAGATTGGACCCCCCCTACAATGAGCAGTTCTTC
CASSLRLDPPYNEQFF
>NA|TRBV6-4|TRBJ2-1|NA
TGTGCCAGCAGTGTCAAGGGTGGGTGGAATGAGCAGTTCTTC
CASSVKGGWNEQFF
>NA|TRBV7-2|TRBJ2-7|once
TGTGCCAGCAGCCTCACAAGTCCGGGCACCTACGAGCAGTACTTC
CASSLTSPGTYEQYF
>NA|TRBV14|TRBJ2-7|NA
TGTGCCAGCAGCCAAGTATACGGAGGAGGATACGAGCAGTACTTC
CASSQVYGGGYEQYF
>NA|TRBV28|TRBJ2-5|few
TGTGCCACCTACGGGGGCAGGAGCTTCCAAGAGACCCAGTACTTC
CATYGGRSFQETQYF
>TRBD1|TRBV29-1|TRBJ2-3|once
TGCAGCGTGTGTGGGACAGGGCTATCGGATACGCAGTATTTT
CSVCGTGLSDTQYF
>TRBD2|TRBV5-1|TRBJ2-5|NA
TGCGCCAGCAGCTTGGGGCTAGCGGGCCACCAAGAGACCCAGTACTTC
CASSLGLAGHQETQYF
>TRBD1|TRBV27|TRBJ2-3|NA
TGTGCCGGCAGCTCCGGGACAGGATTTGCTAGCACAGATACGCAGTATTTT
CAGSSGTGFASTDTQYF
>TRBD1|TRBV6-1|TRBJ2-1|NA
TGTGCCAGCAGGTCGGACAGGGCCCATACAAATGAGCAGTTCTTC
CASRSDRAHTNEQFF
>TRBD2|TRBV7-2|TRBJ2-3|NA
TGTGCCAGCAGACCGGGACTAGCAATAGATACGCAGTATTTT
CASRPGLAIDTQYF
>NA|TRBV20-1|TRBJ1-6|NA
TGCAGTGCTACCTGGGGTAGAGGTTCACCCCTCCACTTT
CSATWGRGSPLHF
>NA|TRBV6-5|TRBJ1-1|NA
TGTGCCAGCGGGAGAATCATGAACACTGAAGCTTTCTTT
CASGRIMNTEAFF
>NA|TRBV7-2|TRBJ2-1|NA
TGTGCCAGCGGCTTCGACAGATACAATGAGCAGTTCTTC
CASGFDRYNEQFF
>TRBD1|TRBV4-3|TRBJ1-1|NA
TGCGCCAGCAGCCAAGAAACACAGGGGTTTGCTTTCTTT
CASSQETQGFAFF
>TRBD1|TRBV7-2|TRBJ2-3|few
TGTGCCAGCAGCCCGACAAGGGACAGGGGAACAGATACGCAGTATTTT
CASSPTRDRGTDTQYF
>TRBD2|TRBV9|TRBJ2-5|NA
TGTGCCAGCAGCCCATTGGGACTAGGCCAAGAAGAGACCCAGTACTTC
CASSPLGLGQEETQYF
>NA|TRBV29-1|TRBJ2-1|NA
TGCAGCGCGCCCGGACAACTGGATTACAATGAGCAGTTCTTC
CSAPGQLDYNEQFF
>TRBD1|TRBV30|TRBJ1-1|NA
TGTGCCTACCGGCCCCGGGGACAGGCTCTCTCTGAAGCTTTCTTT
CAYRPRGQALSEAFF
>TRBD1|TRBV12-3/TRBV12-4|TRBJ2-1|NA
TGTGCCAGCAGGCCGGACAGGGGGGTTTATGAGCAGTTCTTC
CASRPDRGVYEQFF
>TRBD1|TRBV20-1|TRBJ2-5|NA
TGCAGTGCCGAGAGACAGGGGTTATGGGAGACCCAGTACTTC
CSAERQGLWETQYF